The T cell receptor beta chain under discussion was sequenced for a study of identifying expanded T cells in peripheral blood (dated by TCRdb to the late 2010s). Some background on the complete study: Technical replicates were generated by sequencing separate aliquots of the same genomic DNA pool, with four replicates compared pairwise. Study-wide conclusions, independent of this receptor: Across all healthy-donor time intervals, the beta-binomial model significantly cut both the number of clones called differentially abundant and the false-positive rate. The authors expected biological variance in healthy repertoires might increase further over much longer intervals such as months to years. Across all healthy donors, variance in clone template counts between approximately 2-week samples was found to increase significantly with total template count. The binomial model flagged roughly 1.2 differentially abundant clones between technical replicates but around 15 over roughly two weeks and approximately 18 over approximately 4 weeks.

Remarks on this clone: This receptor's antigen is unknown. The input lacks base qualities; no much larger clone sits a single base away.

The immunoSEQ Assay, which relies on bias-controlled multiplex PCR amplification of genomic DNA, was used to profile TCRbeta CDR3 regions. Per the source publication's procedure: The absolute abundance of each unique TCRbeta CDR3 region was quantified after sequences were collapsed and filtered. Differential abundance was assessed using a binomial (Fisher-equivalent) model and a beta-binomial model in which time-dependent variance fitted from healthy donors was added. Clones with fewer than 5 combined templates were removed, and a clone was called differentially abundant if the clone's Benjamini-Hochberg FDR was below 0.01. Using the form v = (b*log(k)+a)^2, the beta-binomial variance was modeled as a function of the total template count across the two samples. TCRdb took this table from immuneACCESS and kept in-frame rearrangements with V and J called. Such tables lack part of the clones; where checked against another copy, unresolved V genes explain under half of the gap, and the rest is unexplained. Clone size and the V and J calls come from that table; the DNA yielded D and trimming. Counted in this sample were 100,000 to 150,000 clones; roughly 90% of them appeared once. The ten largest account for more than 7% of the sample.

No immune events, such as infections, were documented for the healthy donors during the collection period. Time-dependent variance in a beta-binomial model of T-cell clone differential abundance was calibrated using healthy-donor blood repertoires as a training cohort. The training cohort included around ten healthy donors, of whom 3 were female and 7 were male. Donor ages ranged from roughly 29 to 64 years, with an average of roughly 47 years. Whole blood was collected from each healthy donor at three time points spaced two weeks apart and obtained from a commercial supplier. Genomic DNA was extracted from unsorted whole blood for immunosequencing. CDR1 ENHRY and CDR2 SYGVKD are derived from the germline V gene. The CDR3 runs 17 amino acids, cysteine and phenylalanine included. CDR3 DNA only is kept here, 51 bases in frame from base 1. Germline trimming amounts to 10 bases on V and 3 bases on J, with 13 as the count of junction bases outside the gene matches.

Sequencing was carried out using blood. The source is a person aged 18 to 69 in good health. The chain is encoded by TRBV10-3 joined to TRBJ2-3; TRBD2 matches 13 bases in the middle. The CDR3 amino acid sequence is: CATRFRTSGGGTDTQYF. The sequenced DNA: TGTGCCACCAGATTTCGGACTAGCGGGGGAGGGACAGATACGCAGTATTTT.